Reported below is one T cell receptor (beta chain). Its antigen remains unidentified. On sorted subsets, replicate PCRs used about 200 ng DNA, or some 27,000 T cell genomes. Assay: immunoSEQ multiplex PCR; the TCRdb copy retains only in-frame clones and omits some. The sample contains about 1.5 million clones, approximately 98% of which appear only once. This sample was included in a study of shared clonotypes between healthy human individuals. Study context: Donors consisted of two women and three men between 18 and 49.

Germline values: CDR1 MNHEY, CDR2 SMNVEV (reference sequence). With 3 bases removed from V and 3 bases from J, the gap between germline ends came to 12 bases. The CDR3 is 15 residues long. Whole-study findings and limits: There were few donors, and this limited the genetic and exposure-history diversity represented.

The receptor comes from a man aged 25-40 years in good health. The sample consisted of naive CD4+ T cells sorted from blood. The subset here: CD45RA+ positively selected. The V and J genes are TRBV27 and TRBJ2-1; a possible D gene is TRBD1 (6 bases). The CDR3 reads CASSFLTGNYNEQFF. In nucleotides, the CDR3 is TGTGCCAGCAGTTTTCTAACAGGGAACTACAATGAGCAGTTCTTC.